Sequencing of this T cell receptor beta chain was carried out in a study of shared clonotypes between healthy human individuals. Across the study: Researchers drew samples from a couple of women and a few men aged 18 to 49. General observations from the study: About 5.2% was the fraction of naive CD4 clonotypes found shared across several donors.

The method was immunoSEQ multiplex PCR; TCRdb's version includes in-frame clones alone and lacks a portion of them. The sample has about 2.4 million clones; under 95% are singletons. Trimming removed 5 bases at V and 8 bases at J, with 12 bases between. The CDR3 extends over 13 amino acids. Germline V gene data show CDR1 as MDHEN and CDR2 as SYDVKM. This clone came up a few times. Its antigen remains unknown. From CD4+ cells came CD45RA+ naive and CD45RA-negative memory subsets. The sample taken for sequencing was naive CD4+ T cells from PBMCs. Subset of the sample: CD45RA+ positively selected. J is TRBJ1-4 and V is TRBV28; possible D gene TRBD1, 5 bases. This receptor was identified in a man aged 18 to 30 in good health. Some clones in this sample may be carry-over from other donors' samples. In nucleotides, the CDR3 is TGTGCCAGCAGTCAAGGGGTCCTAGAAAAACTGTTTTTT. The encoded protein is CASSQGVLEKLFF.